This TCR beta chain is from a study of CD8 T cells in Susac syndrome. A quantity of about 0.5 to 1 ug RNA underwent reverse transcription using random hexamers. One entry per CDR3 protein results from TCRdb running MiXCR on the immunoSEQ multiplex PCR reads. The sample contains about 210,000 distinct CDR3 sequences, around 95% of which appear only once. V lost 1 base and J lost 8, with 11 bases in between. Germline CDR1 SGHTA, CDR2 FQGNSA. The CDR3 loop spans 13 amino acids. The TEMRA cells underwent FACS enrichment, while the CD8+ and CD4+ T cells underwent negative isolation. J is TRBJ1-2 and V is TRBV7-2; no clear D. The origin of this receptor is a human donor in good health. The sequenced material came from CD4+ T cells from PBMCs. Written as DNA, the CDR3 is TGTGCCAGCAGCTTAGAGGCGGATGGAGGCTACACCTTC. Translation gives CASSLEADGGYTF.